The present T cell receptor beta chain was sequenced within a study of technical replicates of blood from several donors. Germline CDR1 and CDR2: SEHNR and FQNEAQ (reference sequence). Trimming took 4 bases from V and 1 from J, leaving 13 bases between them. The CDR3 is 15 amino acids. Assay used: immunoSEQ multiplex PCR; TCRdb lists only in-frame clones, some missing. The sample contains approximately 52,000 clones, roughly 84% of which appear only once. J is TRBJ1-1 and V is TRBV7-9; D is undetermined. The sequenced material came from PBMCs. The sequence derives from a human donor in good health. Some clones in this sample may be carry-over from other donors' samples. The CDR3 DNA is TGTGCCAGCAGCTCGACCTGGAGAGAGAACACTGAAGCTTTCTTT. Translation gives CASSSTWRENTEAFF.